This TCR beta chain was captured by sequencing in a study of T cells in Graves' hyperthyroidism and ophthalmopathy. Study observations and caveats: Most thyroid clonotypes expanded above 0.001 were also detected in blood.

PBMCs were derived from 9.5 to 10 ml fresh peripheral blood. Amplification yielded TCR beta CDR3 regions, with RNA transcripts as the source. TCR CDR3 regions were first amplified by RT-PCR with HTBI primers. MiXCR, applied by TCRdb to the multiplex PCR reads, yields one record per CDR3 protein. Of 300,000 to 350,000 distinct CDR3 sequences listed, approximately 15% are singletons. Between the trimmed V and J ends, which lost 5 bases and 0 bases, there was a span of 17 bases. Germline loops: CDR1 MDHEN, CDR2 SYDVKM. The CDR3 extends over 18 amino acids. This clonotype was seen repeatedly, ten times or more. Its antigen is currently unknown.

The clonotype was recovered from a woman aged 25 to 45 with Graves' hyperthyroidism. Sequencing was carried out using blood. The gene calls are TRBV28 and TRBJ2-6; D might be TRBD2 (7 bases). CDR3 sequence: CASSAFGGLFSGANVLTF. DNA for the CDR3: TGTGCCAGCAGTGCTTTCGGGGGGCTTTTCTCTGGGGCCAACGTCCTGACTTTC.